This T cell receptor beta chain was recovered during a study of cytomegalovirus exposure and HLA in healthy donors. The PCR ran on 60 Vbeta and 13 Jbeta primers. Data came from immunoSEQ multiplex PCR; TCRdb stores just in-frame clones and leaves some out. The sample lists about 150,000 clones; under 80% were seen once. V gave up 5 bases and J gave up 0 bases; unmatched junction bases: 8. This CDR3 comprises 17 residues. Looked up from germline, CDR1 is SQVTM and CDR2 is ANQGSEA. The origin of this receptor is a woman aged 45-65 years in good health and CMV-seropositive. The sequenced material came from PBMCs. The chain links TRBV29-1 to TRBJ2-3, with 13 bases aligning to TRBD2. Here the CDR3 DNA reads TGCAGCGTTACGACTAGCGGGGGGCCCTCTAGCACAGATACGCAGTATTTT. This codes for CSVTTSGGPSSTDTQYF.